The entry below describes one T cell receptor (beta chain). Antigen unknown. Amplification used 60 Vbeta primers and 13 Jbeta primers. The method was immunoSEQ multiplex PCR; TCRdb's version includes in-frame clones alone and lacks a portion of them. The table records some 120,000 clones, 65% to 85% of them present only once. The entry originates in a study of cytomegalovirus exposure and HLA in healthy donors. Donors were nominally healthy when sampled, though unrecorded immune exposures were likely. General observations from the study: Near-uniform donor sequencing depth was presumed by presence/absence analyses.

Germline V lookup: CDR1 MNHNY, CDR2 SVGAGI (reference sequence). The CDR3 has 16 amino acids. Losses at the gene ends were 4 bases for V and 7 bases for J; bases not matched to a gene: 8. The clonotype comes from a man between 45 and 60 years old in good health and CMV-seronegative. Sequencing used PBMCs. The chain links TRBV6-6 to TRBJ2-3; 13 positions agree with TRBD2. CDR3 DNA: TGTGCCAGCAGTTCCGGGACTAGCGGGGAATCAAATACGCAGTATTTT. Its translation is CASSSGTSGESNTQYF.